What follows are 28 T cell receptor beta chains derived from one specimen sequenced in a study of CD8 T cells in Susac syndrome. About 0.45 to 1 ug RNA was reverse transcribed with random hexamers. TCRdb passed the immunoSEQ multiplex PCR reads through MiXCR, listing each CDR3 protein once. The sample lists about 130,000 distinct CDR3 sequences; approximately 90% were seen once. Specimen: CD8+ T cells from PBMCs. These receptors were collected from a human donor with multiple sclerosis.

The chain is built from TRBV12-3 or TRBV12-4 and TRBJ2-1, with 14 bases matching TRBD2. The junction had 7 bases not matched to a gene; V was cut back by 4 bases and J by 8 bases. The CDR3 is 16 residues long. This CDR3 is CASSSPGTSGRDEQFF. The CDR3 DNA is TGTGCCAGCAGTTCCCCCGGGACTAGCGGGAGAGATGAGCAGTTCTTC.

The genes are TRBV7-9 and TRBJ1-2; TRBD1 agrees at 8 bases. The CDR3 is 17 residues long. The ends lost 4 bases at V and 0 bases at J; junction bases unmatched: 10. Germline CDR1 and CDR2: SEHNR and FQNEAQ (reference sequence). As DNA, the CDR3 is TGTGCCAGCAGCTCAAATGCCGGGACAGGAGCTAACTATGGCTACACCTTC. Amino acids: CASSSNAGTGANYGYTF.

This chain uses TRBV3-1 with TRBJ2-2; TRBD2 matches at 12 bases. The CDR3 consists of 16 residues. The germline V gene encodes CDR1 LGHDT and CDR2 YNNKEL (reference sequence). Losses at the gene ends were 4 bases for V and 4 bases for J; bases not matched to a gene: 4. CDR3: CASSPQGLAGTGELFF. Here the CDR3 DNA reads TGTGCCAGCAGCCCACAGGGACTAGCGGGCACCGGGGAGCTGTTTTTT.

The rearrangement uses TRBV15 and TRBJ1-1; D gene uncertain. V was shortened by 0 bases and J by 4 bases, with 9 bases between the two germline ends. The V gene's germline CDR1 is LNHNV and CDR2 YYDKDF (reference sequence). This CDR3 has 14 amino acids. The CDR3 sequence: CATSRDRGFTEAFF. DNA of the CDR3: TGTGCCACCAGCAGAGATCGCGGGTTCACTGAAGCTTTCTTT.

The V gene is TRBV12-3 or TRBV12-4, the J gene TRBJ1-1; D uncertain. This CDR3 has 16 amino acids. Trimming stripped 6 bases from V and 3 bases from J, with 20 bases between. The CDR3 reads CASSPLSAGRYTEAFF. For the CDR3, the DNA is TGTGCCAGCAGCCCCTTGTCGGCCGGGAGATACACTGAAGCTTTCTTT.

V is TRBV7-9 and J is TRBJ2-1, with D hard to call. CDR1 is SEHNR, CDR2 FQNEAQ, per germline (reference sequence). CDR3 length: 13 residues. Trimming shortened V by 5 bases and J by 6 bases, and 11 bases separated the two germline ends. CDR3 nucleotides: TGTGCCAGCAGCCCGGTAATGTCCAATGAGCAGTTCTTC. Protein sequence: CASSPVMSNEQFF.

The rearrangement joins TRBV27 to TRBJ2-7, with TRBD2 as a possible D gene (6 bases). CDR3 length: 14 amino acids. Germline V gene sequence: CDR1 MNHEY, CDR2 SMNVEV (reference sequence). Trimming took 5 bases from V and 2 from J, leaving 13 bases between them. CDR3 loop: CASSPFSGAYEQYF. DNA of the CDR3: TGTGCCAGCAGTCCGTTTAGCGGAGCCTACGAGCAGTACTTC.

The gene calls are TRBV20-1 and TRBJ2-7; D is ambiguous. The V and J ends lost 3 bases and 0 bases respectively, with 12 bases between them. Looked up from germline, CDR1 is DFQATT and CDR2 is SNEGSKA (reference sequence). The CDR3 covers 14 residues. The CDR3 nucleotides read TGCAGTGCTAGTGATAGGACGGCCTCCTACGAGCAGTACTTC. Translation gives CSASDRTASYEQYF.

In this sample, this clonotype turned up once. V gene TRBV24-1 combines with J gene TRBJ2-1; unclear D gene. This CDR3 has 13 residues. Germline V gene sequence: CDR1 KGHDR, CDR2 SFDVKD. V was pared by 4 bases and J by 12 bases, with 15 bases between. The CDR3 DNA follows: TGTGCCACCAGTGACAGGACCCACCCCCCGCAGTTCTTC. Protein product: CATSDRTHPPQFF.

J is TRBJ2-2 and V is TRBV9; 7 nucleotides line up with TRBD1. V gave up 7 bases and J gave up 4 bases; unmatched junction bases: 4. The CDR3 length is 13 residues. Germline assignment: CDR1 SGDLS and CDR2 YYNGEE. CDR3 bases: TGTGCCAGCTCCCCAGGGGGCACCGGGGAGCTGTTTTTT. Its translation is CASSPGGTGELFF.

This clonotype was observed a few times. The chain couples TRBV4-2 to TRBJ1-5, with no clear D. Germline V gene sequence: CDR1 LGHNA, CDR2 YNFKEQ. Trimming removed 0 bases from V and 4 bases from J, with 7 bases in between. This CDR3 has 14 residues. CDR3 nucleotide sequence: TGTGCCAGCAGCCAAGATGTAGGTAATCAGCCCCAGCATTTT. Translation gives CASSQDVGNQPQHF.

V gene TRBV25-1 combines with J gene TRBJ1-4; unclear D gene. The V end was cut by 2 bases, the J end by 5 bases, with 9 bases between. The germline CDR1 and CDR2 sequences are MGHDK and SYGVNS. This CDR3 has 14 residues. The CDR3 nucleotides read TGTGCCAGCAGTGAAGGGCAGTGGAATGAAAAACTGTTTTTT. It encodes CASSEGQWNEKLFF.

The chain joins TRBV5-4 to TRBJ1-4; 9 bases align to TRBD1. The CDR3 runs to 14 residues. CDR1 is SGHNT and CDR2 is YYREEE in the germline V gene (reference sequence). V lost 4 bases and J lost 7; bases outside the gene matches: 5. The CDR3 DNA is TGTGCCAGCAGCACCGGGACAGGGCCTGAAAAACTGTTTTTT. The encoded protein is CASSTGTGPEKLFF.

The chain carries TRBV30 and TRBJ2-3; 13 positions agree with TRBD2. From germline, CDR1 is GTSNPN and CDR2 SVGIG (reference sequence). Trimming removed 4 bases from V and 1 base from J; junction bases left unmatched: 8. The CDR3 is 17 amino acids. DNA for the CDR3: TGTGCCTGGACCGGACTAGCGGGAGTGGATGGCACAGATACGCAGTATTTT. It yields the protein CAWTGLAGVDGTDTQYF.

J is TRBJ1-1 and V is TRBV7-9; 12 nucleotides match TRBD1. The germline gives CDR1 SEHNR, CDR2 FQNEAQ (reference sequence). V lost 5 bases and J lost 4; bases outside the gene matches: 5. The CDR3 is 15 residues long. The CDR3 region has the DNA TGTGCCAGCAGCGGGCTGGGACAGGGGGCCACTGAAGCTTTCTTT. Its translation is CASSGLGQGATEAFF.

The chain employs TRBV13 and TRBJ2-3; 11 nucleotides align to TRBD2. The CDR3 loop spans 16 amino acids. Germline V gene lookup returns CDR1 PRHDT and CDR2 FYEKMQ (reference sequence). The J segment lost 5 bases and the V segment lost 5 bases, leaving 9 bases of the junction unmatched. The CDR3 DNA follows: TGTGCCAGCAGCCCCATAGCGGGAGGGCCGGGAGATACGCAGTATTTT. Translating gives CASSPIAGGPGDTQYF.

The chain uses TRBV28 and TRBJ2-3, with D hard to call. The CDR3 has 13 residues. Germline CDR1 and CDR2: MDHEN and SYDVKM. The V end was cut by 5 bases, the J end by 0 bases, with 6 bases between. CDR3 sequence reads: CASSPDSTDTQYF. As DNA, the CDR3 is TGTGCCAGCAGTCCCGACAGCACAGATACGCAGTATTTT.

J is TRBJ2-1 and V is TRBV12-3 or TRBV12-4; weak D call: TRBD2 (6 bases). This CDR3 contains 19 residues. Trimming took off 5 bases at V and 0 bases at J, with 23 bases between the two ends. The CDR3 is CASSASGTYPSSSYNEQFF. In DNA, the CDR3 is TGTGCCAGCAGTGCCTCCGGGACTTACCCGTCAAGCTCCTACAATGAGCAGTTCTTC.

This chain joins TRBV6-1 and TRBJ2-2; D unclear. Germline assignment: CDR1 MNHNS and CDR2 SASEGT. With 1 base removed from V and 3 bases from J, the gap between germline ends came to 15 bases. The CDR3 runs 17 residues. This chain's CDR3 is CASSEGPDIRYTGELFF. The CDR3 DNA is TGTGCCAGCAGTGAAGGGCCCGATATTCGATACACCGGGGAGCTGTTTTTT.

The genes are TRBV5-4 and TRBJ1-1, with 7 bases lining up with TRBD1. The V gene end was trimmed by 5 bases and the J gene end by 6 bases; junction bases not matched to a gene: 4. The CDR3 runs 12 residues. Germline V CDR1 and CDR2: SGHNT, YYREEE (reference sequence). The CDR3 DNA reads TGTGCCAGCAGACTGACAGGGTCTGAAGCTTTCTTT. Translation: CASRLTGSEAFF.

The chain uses TRBV7-9 and TRBJ2-1; 7 nucleotides match TRBD1. The V gene's germline CDR1 is SEHNR and CDR2 FQNEAQ (reference sequence). The CDR3 totals 15 residues. V dropped 5 bases and J dropped 3; count of bases not matched to a gene: 7. The CDR3 region is CASSPGQEIYNEQFF. In DNA form, the CDR3 reads TGTGCCAGCAGCCCCGGACAGGAAATCTACAATGAGCAGTTCTTC.

The chain recombines TRBV5-1 with TRBJ1-1, with 7 bases that match TRBD1. The junction had 6 bases not matched to a gene; V was cut back by 4 bases and J by 6 bases. Germline CDR1 reads SGHRS; CDR2 reads YFSETQ. CDR3 length: 13 amino acids. The CDR3 spells CASSGRDRPEAFF. The CDR3 DNA reads as TGCGCCAGCAGCGGGCGGGACAGACCTGAAGCTTTCTTT.

The rearrangement uses TRBV6-2 or TRBV6-3 and TRBJ1-1, with D perhaps TRBD1 (6 bases). In germline, CDR1 is MNHEY, CDR2 SVGEGT. Deletions cut 6 bases from V and 6 bases from J, with 17 bases between. The CDR3 extends over 14 amino acids. The CDR3 bases are TGTGCCAGCAGCTTCTCCCCGCCAGGGGCTGAAGCTTTCTTT. This translates into CASSFSPPGAEAFF.

The chain has TRBV7-9 and TRBJ1-1; TRBD1 matches at 8 bases. The germline CDR1 and CDR2 sequences are SEHNR and FQNEAQ (reference sequence). V was clipped by 6 bases and J by 6 bases; unmatched bases: 12. This CDR3 is 15 amino acids long. The CDR3 nucleotides read TGTGCCAGCAGGGACTTGGCGGACAGGGTCCCTGAAGCTTTCTTT. As protein: CASRDLADRVPEAFF. Together with reference TRBV7-9 and TRBJ1-1, the CDR3 gives the full variable domain: DTGVSQNPRHKITKRGQNVTFRCDPISEHNRLYWYRQTLGQGPEFLTYFQNEAQLEKSRLLSDRFSAERPKGSFSTLEIQRTEQGDSAMYLCASRDLADRVPEAFFGQGTRLTVV.

The rearrangement links TRBV19 to TRBJ1-5; 12 bases are a match to TRBD1. V shed 7 bases and J 6 bases; nucleotides not matched to a gene: 7. Germline V gene lookup returns CDR1 LNHDA and CDR2 SQIVND (reference sequence). The CDR3 runs 15 residues. The CDR3 region is CASTIGTGGLQPQHF. In DNA form, the CDR3 reads TGTGCCAGTACCATAGGGACAGGGGGCCTTCAGCCCCAGCATTTT.

J is TRBJ2-7 and V is TRBV30; 8 positions match TRBD2. The CDR3 extends over 13 amino acids. J gave up 3 bases and V 4 bases, and 5 bases lay outside the gene matches. Germline CDR1 is GTSNPN and CDR2 is SVGIG (reference sequence). CDR3 sequence reads: CAWKERESYEQYF. CDR3 DNA: TGTGCCTGGAAGGAGCGGGAGAGCTACGAGCAGTACTTC.

This CDR3 reads CSARGMDEQETQYF. The CDR3 nucleotides are TGCAGTGCTAGAGGTATGGATGAACAAGAGACCCAGTACTTC. This chain uses TRBV20-1 with TRBJ2-5, with no clear D. V shed 1 base and J shed 2 bases, with 11 bases lying between them. Germline V gene lookup returns CDR1 DFQATT and CDR2 SNEGSKA (reference sequence). CDR3 length: 14 amino acids.

The chain recombines TRBV5-1 with TRBJ2-2; D unresolved. V gave up 0 bases and J gave up 3 bases, with 9 bases separating them. The CDR3 consists of 15 residues. Germline V gives CDR1 SGHRS, CDR2 YFSETQ. In DNA, the CDR3 is TGCGCCAGCAGCTTGGGGTACGCTGACACCGGGGAGCTGTTTTTT. Protein sequence: CASSLGYADTGELFF. The full variable domain, in which reference TRBV5-1 and TRBJ2-2 provide the parts outside the CDR3, is KAGVTQTPRYLIKTRGQQVTLSCSPISGHRSVSWYQQTPGQGLQFLFEYFSETQRNKGNFPGRFSGRQFSNSRSEMNVSTLELGDSALYLCASSLGYADTGELFFGEGSRLTVL.